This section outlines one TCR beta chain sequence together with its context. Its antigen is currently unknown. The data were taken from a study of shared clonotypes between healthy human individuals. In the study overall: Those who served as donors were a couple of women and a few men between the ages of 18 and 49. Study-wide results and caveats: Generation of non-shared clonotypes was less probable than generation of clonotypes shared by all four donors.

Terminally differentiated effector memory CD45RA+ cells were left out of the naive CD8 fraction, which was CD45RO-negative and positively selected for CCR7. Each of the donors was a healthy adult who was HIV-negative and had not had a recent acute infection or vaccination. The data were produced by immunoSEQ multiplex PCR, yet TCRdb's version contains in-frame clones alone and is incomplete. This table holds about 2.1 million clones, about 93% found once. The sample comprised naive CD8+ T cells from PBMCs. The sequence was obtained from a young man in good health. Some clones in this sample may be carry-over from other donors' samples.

CDR3 sequence: CASSEVIGEREVDTQYF. CDR3 nucleotide sequence: TGTGCCAGCAGTGAAGTCATTGGGGAGCGGGAAGTAGATACGCAGTATTTT. The chain combines TRBV2 with TRBJ2-3; TRBD2 agrees at 7 bases. J gave up 5 bases and V 1 base, and 12 bases lay outside the gene matches. The CDR3 is 17 residues long. In germline, CDR1 is SNHLY, CDR2 FYNNEI.